One and the same sample provided the 32 T cell receptor beta chains below, sequenced in a study of T cell responses to AZD1222 COVID-19 vaccine. Method: immunoSEQ multiplex PCR; TCRdb's copy keeps in-frame clones and lacks some. Of some 200,000 clones listed, roughly 92% were seen once; the top ten hold about 3.5%. The sample here was peripheral blood, taken 28 days after the second AZD1222 dose. The receptors were gathered from an adult who received the AZD1222 COVID-19 vaccine.

This clone was observed a single time. V is TRBV19 and J is TRBJ2-3, with 10 nucleotides matching TRBD2. Germline assignment: CDR1 LNHDA and CDR2 SQIVND (reference sequence). The CDR3 runs to 16 residues. In DNA, the CDR3 is TGTTCTGGTTTAAAGTGGCTAGCGGGAGACTCAGATACGCAGTATTTT. Translation gives CSGLKWLAGDSDTQYF.

The chain joins TRBV5-4 to TRBJ2-7; D is undetermined. V lost 2 bases and J lost 2, with 8 bases in between. CDR3 size: 13 residues. Germline values: CDR1 SGHNT, CDR2 YYREEE (reference sequence). The CDR3 reads CASSLPQPYEQYF. In DNA, the CDR3 is TGTGCCAGCAGCTTACCACAGCCCTACGAGCAGTACTTC.

The V gene is TRBV5-6, the J gene TRBJ1-2; no clear D gene. CDR3 length: 11 amino acids. The V gene's germline CDR1 is SGHDT and CDR2 YYEEEE. V lost 4 bases and J lost 6, with 7 bases in between. CDR3 sequence reads: CASSPLDGYTF. The CDR3 bases are TGTGCCAGCAGCCCGCTAGATGGCTACACCTTC.

In nucleotides, the CDR3 is TGCGCCAGCACGGGACAGCTCAATCAGCCCCAGCATTTT. Protein sequence: CASTGQLNQPQHF. The chain links TRBV10-2 to TRBJ1-5; TRBD1 aligns across 7 bases. This CDR3 region has 13 residues. CDR1 WSHSY and CDR2 SAAADI come from the germline V gene. The ends lost 7 bases at V and 3 bases at J; junction bases unmatched: 3.

The chain combines TRBV2 with TRBJ2-2, with 11 bases aligning to TRBD1. This CDR3 region has 20 residues. Germline lookup yields CDR1 SNHLY and CDR2 FYNNEI. V dropped 6 bases and J dropped 5; count of bases not matched to a gene: 20. The CDR3 loop is CASRKSGQGGQYRGTGELFF. CDR3 nucleotides: TGTGCCAGCAGAAAATCGGGACAGGGGGGCCAATACCGCGGGACCGGGGAGCTGTTTTTT.

In this sample, this clone turned up once. V gene TRBV5-1 combines with J gene TRBJ2-2; D possibly corresponds to TRBD2 (6 bases). Trimming stripped 1 base from V and 4 bases from J, with 14 bases between. The length of the CDR3 is 16 residues. Looked up from germline, CDR1 is SGHRS and CDR2 is YFSETQ. CDR3 sequence: CASSLFRESSTGELFF. The CDR3 DNA reads TGCGCCAGCAGCTTGTTTCGGGAGTCAAGCACCGGGGAGCTGTTTTTT.

The J gene is TRBJ2-3, the V gene TRBV7-2, with D tentatively TRBD2 (6 bases). Germline-derived CDR1 and CDR2 are SGHTA and FQGNSA. The CDR3 consists of 14 residues. The ends were cut back, 3 bases at V and 0 bases at J, with 7 bases in the middle. CDR3 sequence: CASSLRGSTDTQYF. The CDR3 DNA sequence: TGTGCCAGCAGCTTGCGGGGAAGCACAGATACGCAGTATTTT.

This clone has a single count. This chain links TRBV7-3 with TRBJ1-6; maybe TRBD1 (6 bases). The CDR3 sequence is 14 residues long. CDR1 and CDR2 from the germline V gene are SGHTA and FQGTGA. Trimming stripped 3 bases from V and 8 bases from J, with 11 bases between. The CDR3 DNA sequence: TGTGCCAGCAGCTTGACAGGAGCCGATTCACCCCTCCACTTT. Translated: CASSLTGADSPLHF.

The chain couples TRBV5-4 to TRBJ2-3; 8 nucleotides match TRBD2. J lost 0 bases, V lost 3 bases, and 3 bases had no gene match. The CDR3 is made up of 15 amino acids. Germline V CDR1 and CDR2: SGHNT, YYREEE (reference sequence). This CDR3 reads CASSSSGYSTDTQYF. The CDR3 region has the DNA TGTGCCAGCAGCTCTAGCGGGTATAGCACAGATACGCAGTATTTT.

This rearrangement joins TRBV21-1 to TRBJ2-7; the table names TRBD2, a call not compared with the DNA. TRBV21-1 is shown as a pseudogene. The CDR3 loop spans 21 amino acids. CDR3 amino acids: CASSKEGPSGTFRRSAYEQYF. In DNA, the CDR3 is TGTGCCAGCAGCAAGGAGGGTCCTAGCGGGACCTTCCGGAGATCCGCCTACGAGCAGTACTTC.

The chain carries TRBV28 and TRBJ1-2, with a possible D match to TRBD1 (5 bases). The germline V gene encodes CDR1 MDHEN and CDR2 SYDVKM. This CDR3 comprises 15 residues. V lost 2 bases to trimming and J lost 0 bases, with 10 bases between them. In DNA form, the CDR3 reads TGTGCCAGCAGTTTAAACAGAGGGGCTAACTATGGCTACACCTTC. Translating gives CASSLNRGANYGYTF.

In this sample, this clone turned up once. The chain carries TRBV5-8 and TRBJ2-2, with D unclear. Per the germline V gene, CDR1 is SGHTS and CDR2 is YDEGEE. The CDR3 runs to 13 residues. V lost 2 bases and J lost 0, with 2 bases in between. Here the CDR3 reads CASSLANTGELFF. The CDR3 region has the DNA TGTGCCAGCAGCTTAGCGAACACCGGGGAGCTGTTTTTT.

The V and J genes are TRBV10-3 and TRBJ2-7, with D unclear. This CDR3 has 12 residues. Germline lookup yields CDR1 ENHRY and CDR2 SYGVKD. Trimming removed 6 bases at V and 0 bases at J, with 6 bases between. For the CDR3, the DNA is TGTGCCATCAGCAGTGCCTCCTACGAGCAGTACTTC. This encodes CAISSASYEQYF.

The J gene is TRBJ1-4, the V gene TRBV20-1; D gene ambiguous. Germline V gene data show CDR1 as DFQATT and CDR2 as SNEGSKA (reference sequence). There are 10 residues in the CDR3. Trimming removed 3 bases from V and 15 bases from J, with 11 bases in between. The CDR3 loop reads CSASKGFLFF. CDR3 bases: TGCAGTGCTAGCAAAGGATTTTTGTTTTTT.

The genes are TRBV4-1 and TRBJ2-2; TRBD2 might be the D (5 bases). The germline V and J ends were trimmed by 1 base and 5 bases, with 20 bases remaining between them. Germline-derived CDR1 and CDR2 are MGHRA and YSYEKL. This CDR3 is built from 18 residues. CDR3 residues: CASSQGTFAGLFTGELFF. CDR3 sequence (DNA): TGCGCCAGCAGCCAAGGGACCTTCGCCGGACTTTTTACCGGGGAGCTGTTTTTT.

The chain joins TRBV2 to TRBJ2-1; 10 bases match TRBD2. The CDR3 consists of 15 residues. Trimming removed 8 bases from V and 4 bases from J; junction bases left unmatched: 8. The germline CDR1 and CDR2 sequences are SNHLY and FYNNEI. Here the CDR3 reads CASGITSGTYNEQFF. The DNA for the CDR3 is TGTGCCAGCGGGATAACTAGCGGGACATACAATGAGCAGTTCTTC.

The chain joins TRBV10-3 to TRBJ2-7; the D gene is possibly TRBD1 (6 bases). The CDR3 contains 16 residues. Trimming shortened V by 0 bases and J by 5 bases, and 17 bases separated the two germline ends. The germline gives CDR1 ENHRY, CDR2 SYGVKD. The CDR3 nucleotides are TGTGCCATCAGTGAGTCTTCTTTGGGTGGGGGCAACGAGCAGTACTTC. This translates into CAISESSLGGGNEQYF.

The rearrangement uses TRBV2 and TRBJ2-1, with D unresolved. The germline CDR1 and CDR2 sequences are SNHLY and FYNNEI. The CDR3 is 13 amino acids. V shed 7 bases and J shed 3 bases, with 10 bases lying between them. DNA for the CDR3: TGTGCCAGCACAGTAGCATACTACAATGAGCAGTTCTTC. Protein sequence: CASTVAYYNEQFF.

Here the CDR3 reads CASSSDLYSNQPQHF. DNA for the CDR3: TGTGCCAGCAGCTCAGACCTATATAGCAATCAGCCCCAGCATTTT. This chain connects TRBV5-5 to TRBJ1-5; D not resolved. CDR3 size: 15 residues. The germline V gene encodes CDR1 SGHKS and CDR2 YYEKEE (reference sequence). Trimming cost V 3 bases and J 0 bases, with 10 bases left between them. The whole variable domain, filled in from reference TRBV5-5 and TRBJ1-5, reads DAGVTQSPTHLIKTRGQQVTLRCSPISGHKSVSWYQQVLGQGPQFIFQYYEKEERGRGNFPDRFSARQFPNYSSELNVNALLLGDSALYLCASSSDLYSNQPQHFGDGTRLSIL.

The table lists this clone with a count of one. The junction differs from germline at one of its ends, possibly a read error. This chain connects TRBV5-1 to TRBJ2-5; possibly TRBD2 for D (5 bases). The germline gives CDR1 SGHRS, CDR2 YFSETQ. CDR3 size: 13 residues. The DNA for the CDR3 is TGCGCCAGCAGCTCGGAGGTCCAAGAGACCCAATACTTC. This translates into CASSSEVQETQYF. Using reference TRBV5-1 and TRBJ2-5 for the parts outside the CDR3, the full variable domain is KAGVTQTPRYLIKTRGQQVTLSCSPISGHRSVSWYQQTPGQGLQFLFEYFSETQRNKGNFPGRFSGRQFSNSRSEMNVSTLELGDSALYLCASSSEVQETQYFGPGTRLLVL.

The chain links TRBV18 to TRBJ2-7; D is possibly TRBD1 (5 bases). The CDR3 consists of 15 residues. Germline V lookup: CDR1 KGHSH, CDR2 LQKENI. Trimming left V 2 bases short and J 1 base short, with 12 bases between. This chain's CDR3 is CASSPGALRSYEQYF. CDR3 sequence (DNA): TGTGCCAGCTCACCAGGGGCCCTCAGATCCTACGAGCAGTACTTC.

This clone was detected only once. This rearrangement joins TRBV28 to TRBJ1-5; TRBD1 matches at 7 bases. The CDR3 length is 15 residues. The germline V gene encodes CDR1 MDHEN and CDR2 SYDVKM. The junction had 6 bases not matched to a gene; V was cut back by 5 bases and J by 2 bases. The CDR3 protein is CASSPQGEGNQPQHF. In nucleotides, the CDR3 is TGTGCCAGCAGTCCTCAGGGGGAAGGCAATCAGCCCCAGCATTTT.

The table lists this clone with a count of one. One end of the junction fails to match germline, which may point to a read error. Other DNA sequences in the same sample also yield this CDR3. The V gene is TRBV11-3, the J gene TRBJ1-1, with a possible D match to TRBD1 (6 bases). This CDR3 region has 16 residues. From germline, CDR1 is SGHNT and CDR2 YENEEA. CDR3 amino acids: CASSLGGAGRNTEAFF. In nucleotides, the CDR3 is TGTGCCAGCAGTTTAGGGGGGGCAGGGCGGAACACTGAAGCTTTCTTT. Full variable domain (rest looked up from reference TRBV11-3 and TRBJ1-1): EAGVVQSPRYKIIEKKQPVAFWCNPISGHNTLYWYLQNLGQGPELLIRYENEEAVDDSQLPKDRFSAERLKGVDSTLKIQPAELGDSAVYLCASSLGGAGRNTEAFFGQGTRLTVV.

The chain uses TRBV28 and TRBJ1-5, with 9 bases fitting TRBD1. The CDR3 has 16 residues. Germline loops: CDR1 MDHEN, CDR2 SYDVKM. With V trimmed by 3 bases and J by 5 bases, 8 bases remained unmatched. The CDR3 spells CASSLPGTGMYQPQHF. CDR3 DNA sequence: TGTGCCAGCAGTTTGCCGGGGACAGGGATGTATCAGCCCCAGCATTTT.

The V gene is TRBV4-1, the J gene TRBJ1-1; no definite D call. Trimming took 2 bases from V and 3 from J, leaving 10 bases between them. CDR1 MGHRA and CDR2 YSYEKL come from the germline V gene. The CDR3 covers 14 residues. The CDR3 DNA sequence: TGCGCCAGCAGCCAATTTATGGGTGACACTGAAGCTTTCTTT. Translation gives CASSQFMGDTEAFF.

The chain couples TRBV6-6 to TRBJ1-2, with 8 bases aligning to TRBD1. V was pared by 5 bases and J by 3 bases, with 14 bases of the junction left unmatched. Germline lookup yields CDR1 MNHNY and CDR2 SVGAGI (reference sequence). The CDR3 runs 17 residues. CDR3: CASSHGQGRSSDYGYTF. For the CDR3, the DNA is TGTGCCAGCAGTCACGGACAGGGTCGGAGTAGTGACTATGGCTACACCTTC.

The gene calls are TRBV30 and TRBJ2-7; TRBD2 matches at 10 bases. This CDR3 contains 16 residues. V dropped 1 base and J dropped 2; count of bases not matched to a gene: 8. CDR1 and CDR2 from the germline V gene are GTSNPN and SVGIG (reference sequence). The CDR3 sequence: CAWSALTSGTTYEQYF. The CDR3, as DNA: TGTGCCTGGAGTGCATTAACTAGCGGGACTACCTACGAGCAGTACTTC.

The J gene is TRBJ1-2, the V gene TRBV27; unclear D gene. V was clipped by 4 bases and J by 2 bases, with 11 bases between them. Germline V CDR1 and CDR2: MNHEY, SMNVEV (reference sequence). The CDR3 consists of 14 residues. CDR3 nucleotide sequence: TGTGCCAGCAGTTCCCTCCAGCTCAACTATGGCTACACCTTC. This sequence encodes CASSSLQLNYGYTF.

This sequence joins TRBV15 and TRBJ2-5, with a weak D call TRBD2 (7 bases). The CDR3 length is 14 residues. Trimming shortened V by 8 bases and J by 5 bases, and 18 bases separated the two germline ends. CDR1 and CDR2 (germline): LNHNV, YYDKDF (reference sequence). CDR3 protein: CATASVGGLETQYF. CDR3 DNA sequence: TGTGCCACCGCCTCGGTGGGGGGGCTCGAGACCCAGTACTTC.

A word on this clone: The sample contains more than one DNA sequence encoding this CDR3. The rearrangement joins TRBV6-5 to TRBJ1-1; TRBD1 is a possible D gene (6 bases). Trimming removed 2 bases at V and 4 bases at J, with 8 bases between. The CDR3 covers 13 residues. Per germline, CDR1 MNHEY and CDR2 SVGAGI. CDR3 nucleotides: TGTGCCAGCAGTTACGGGGGGCGCACTGAAGCTTTCTTT. Its translation: CASSYGGRTEAFF.

On this clone itself: This sample includes further DNA sequences coding for the same CDR3. V usage is TRBV4-1 and J usage is TRBJ2-7; the D gene is possibly TRBD1 (5 bases). The CDR3 length is 13 residues. Trimming cost V 1 base and J 7 bases, with 11 bases left between them. The germline V gene has CDR1 MGHRA and CDR2 YSYEKL. In nucleotides, the CDR3 is TGCGCCAGCAGCCAAGTAGGGGTCGGGGAGCAGTACTTC. Its protein is CASSQVGVGEQYF.

V gene TRBV7-3 combines with J gene TRBJ1-6; D may be TRBD1 (5 bases). Germline CDR1 SGHTA, CDR2 FQGTGA. The V end lost 2 bases, the J end lost 10 bases, and 9 bases lay between the germline ends. There are 13 residues in the CDR3. As DNA, the CDR3 is TGTGCCAGCAGCTTATCCAGGGTCTCACCCCTCCACTTT. Protein product: CASSLSRVSPLHF. The entire variable domain, with the rest obtained from reference TRBV7-3 and TRBJ1-6, is as follows: GAGVSQTPSNKVTEKGKYVELRCDPISGHTALYWYRQSLGQGPEFLIYFQGTGAADDSGLPNDRFFAVRPEGSVSTLKIQRTERGDSAVYLCASSLSRVSPLHFGNGTRLTVT.